These 14 T cell receptor beta chains originate from one sample sequenced in a study of cytomegalovirus exposure and HLA in healthy donors (dated by TCRdb to the late 2010s). Libraries were made using the immunoSEQ multiplex PCR assay. A mixture of 60 forward primers for TCR Vbeta segments and 13 reverse primers for TCR Jbeta segments was used in the multiplex PCR. What TCRdb holds here is the immuneACCESS table cut down to in-frame rearrangements. Part of the clones is not present; checked against another copy, under half of the missing clones reflect an unresolved V gene, and the others are unexplained. The table of this sample itemizes some 76,000 clones. Of the sample, roughly 2.6% falls within the top ten clones. Material for sequencing was PBMCs. The receptors shown here come from a female donor in good health and CMV-seropositive.

The chain has TRBV27 and TRBJ2-1; the D gene is possibly TRBD2 (5 bases). Germline CDR1 reads MNHEY; CDR2 reads SMNVEV (reference sequence). CDR3 length equals 15 residues. Trimming shortened V by 3 bases and J by 8 bases, and 17 bases separated the two germline ends. The CDR3 DNA reads as TGTGCCAGCAGTTTTAACGGGATAAACGGTTATGAGCAGTTCTTC. It codes for CASSFNGINGYEQFF.

This chain joins TRBV6-4 and TRBJ2-2; D perhaps matches TRBD2 (6 bases). The CDR3 is 14 amino acids. Trimming left V 4 bases short and J 3 bases short, with 9 bases between. The V gene's germline CDR1 is MRHNA and CDR2 SNTAGT. The DNA for the CDR3 is TGTGCCAGCAGTGTGTCGGGAGACACCGGGGAGCTGTTTTTT. Translated: CASSVSGDTGELFF.

The CDR3 loop reads CSVDGTGTYEQYF. The CDR3 coding sequence is TGCAGCGTTGATGGGACAGGGACCTACGAGCAGTACTTC. The chain couples TRBV29-1 to TRBJ2-7; TRBD1 matches at 9 bases. Per germline, CDR1 SQVTM and CDR2 ANQGSEA. Trimming cost V 3 bases and J 2 bases; bases outside gene matches: 2. This CDR3 is 13 amino acids long.

This chain links TRBV7-2 with TRBJ1-1, with 9 bases aligning to TRBD1. J lost 5 bases, V lost 4 bases, and 5 bases had no gene match. Per germline, CDR1 SGHTA and CDR2 FQGNSA. The CDR3 loop spans 14 amino acids. CDR3: CASSWRTGETEAFF. The CDR3 bases are TGTGCCAGCAGCTGGAGGACAGGGGAAACTGAAGCTTTCTTT.

The genes are TRBV30 and TRBJ2-2; 9 nucleotides agree with TRBD2. The CDR3 is 16 amino acids. The V and J ends lost 0 bases and 6 bases, in that order; junction bases with no gene match: 8. CDR1 GTSNPN and CDR2 SVGIG come from the germline V gene (reference sequence). The CDR3 protein is CAWSVYGGGAPGELFF. CDR3 sequence (DNA): TGTGCCTGGAGTGTATATGGCGGGGGGGCTCCCGGGGAGCTGTTTTTT.

The chain joins TRBV2 to TRBJ2-4; tentatively, D is TRBD2 (7 bases). Looked up from germline, CDR1 is SNHLY and CDR2 is FYNNEI. Trimming removed 10 bases from V and 0 bases from J, with 25 bases in between. The CDR3 extends over 18 amino acids. The CDR3 DNA is TGTGCCACCCAGGGAGGGGGGCTAAACAAGCTAGCCAAAAACATTCAGTACTTC. Translating it yields CATQGGGLNKLAKNIQYF.

The CDR3 DNA reads TGTGCCAGCACTGCCCAGGGGACGATTGAAAAACTGTTTTTT. It specifies CASTAQGTIEKLFF. V usage is TRBV6-6 and J usage is TRBJ1-4, with a tentative D call TRBD1 (6 bases). Germline V gene data show CDR1 as MNHNY and CDR2 as SVGAGI (reference sequence). The CDR3 extends over 14 amino acids. Trimming removed 7 bases at V and 7 bases at J, with 16 bases between.

The gene calls are TRBV30 and TRBJ1-4; TRBD1 aligns across 9 bases. Looked up from germline, CDR1 is GTSNPN and CDR2 is SVGIG (reference sequence). The CDR3 spans 15 residues. With 0 bases clipped from V and 8 bases from J, the junction kept 7 bases outside the gene matches. The CDR3 DNA is TGTGCCTGGAGTGTAGTCGACAGGGGGGCGGAAAAACTGTTTTTT. It codes for CAWSVVDRGAEKLFF.

The chain links TRBV2 to TRBJ2-7; tentatively, D is TRBD2 (6 bases). The CDR3 length is 12 residues. V lost 4 bases, J lost 6 bases, and 10 bases lay in between. Germline CDR1 and CDR2: SNHLY and FYNNEI. CDR3 DNA: TGTGCCAGCAGTGCGCAGGGAGGCGAGCAGTACTTC. This sequence encodes CASSAQGGEQYF.

J is TRBJ2-1 and V is TRBV6-5; weak D call: TRBD2 (7 bases). V shed 0 bases and J shed 2 bases, with 11 bases lying between them. The CDR3 runs 16 residues. Per germline, CDR1 MNHEY and CDR2 SVGAGI. The CDR3 DNA reads TGTGCCAGCAGTTACTCGGGGGGGGCCGCCTACAATGAGCAGTTCTTC. As protein: CASSYSGGAAYNEQFF.

The rearrangement joins TRBV6-5 to TRBJ1-5; D is unresolved. This CDR3 contains 15 residues. V was shortened by 5 bases and J by 0 bases, with 11 bases between the two germline ends. CDR1 is MNHEY and CDR2 is SVGAGI in the germline V gene. The CDR3 sequence: CASSRTGFSNQPQHF. The CDR3 DNA reads TGTGCCAGCAGTCGGACGGGGTTTAGCAATCAGCCCCAGCATTTT.

This sequence joins TRBV11-2 and TRBJ2-2; the D gene is possibly TRBD2 (7 bases). CDR3 length: 16 amino acids. Trimming removed 6 bases at V and 4 bases at J, with 18 bases between. In germline, CDR1 is SGHAT, CDR2 FQNNGV. As DNA, the CDR3 is TGTGCCAGCAGGAAATCGGGGGGCTCGGTCACCGGGGAGCTGTTTTTT. This encodes CASRKSGGSVTGELFF.

The genes are TRBV19 and TRBJ1-1; 10 bases line up with TRBD1. This CDR3 region has 16 residues. Germline V gene lookup returns CDR1 LNHDA and CDR2 SQIVND (reference sequence). Trimming cost V 1 base and J 0 bases; bases outside gene matches: 2. The CDR3 DNA reads as TGTGCCAGTAGTATAGTTGGGACAGGGGTGAACACTGAAGCTTTCTTT. Protein product: CASSIVGTGVNTEAFF. Using reference TRBV19 and TRBJ1-1 for the parts outside the CDR3, the full variable domain is DGGITQSPKYLFRKEGQNVTLSCEQNLNHDAMYWYRQDPGQGLRLIYYSQIVNDFQKGDIAEGYSVSREKKESFPLTVTSAQKNPTAFYLCASSIVGTGVNTEAFFGQGTRLTVV.

The V and J genes are TRBV19 and TRBJ2-7; the match to TRBD2 covers 7 bases. Germline assignment: CDR1 LNHDA and CDR2 SQIVND (reference sequence). J was trimmed by 2 bases and V by 3 bases; bases with no gene match: 4. The CDR3 runs 14 residues. CDR3 residues: CASSMAGETYEQYF. Here the CDR3 DNA reads TGTGCCAGTAGTATGGCGGGGGAAACCTACGAGCAGTACTTC.